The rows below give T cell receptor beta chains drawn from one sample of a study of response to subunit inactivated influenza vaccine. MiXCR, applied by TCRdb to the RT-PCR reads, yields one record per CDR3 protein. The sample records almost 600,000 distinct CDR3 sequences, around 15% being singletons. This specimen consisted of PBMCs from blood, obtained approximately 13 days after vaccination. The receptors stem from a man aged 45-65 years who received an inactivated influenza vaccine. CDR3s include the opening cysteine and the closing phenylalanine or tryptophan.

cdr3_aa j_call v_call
CASTGGAEAFF TRBJ1-1 TRBV19
CSAPLGGGDTGELFF TRBJ2-2 TRBV20-1
CASSPGHVQPQHF TRBJ1-5 TRBV6-6
CASSLDRDRGFPNYGYTF TRBJ1-2 TRBV5-5
CASSYEGRSNQPQHF TRBJ1-5 TRBV6-2/TRBV6-3
CSALPAIVKNIQYF TRBJ2-4 TRBV20-1
CATSMKNTDTQYF TRBJ2-3 TRBV15
CASSPTASSYNEQFF TRBJ2-1 TRBV12-3/TRBV12-4
CSADPRRLGVGTDTQYF TRBJ2-3 TRBV20-1
CASSLLQIPLSLNSPLHF TRBJ1-6 TRBV5-1
CSARFGNYGYTF TRBJ1-2 TRBV20-1
CASSLATGRSEQYF TRBJ2-7 TRBV11-2
CASSFVGGRTEAFF TRBJ1-1 TRBV7-2
CSASTLTVVLSGDTQYF TRBJ2-3 TRBV20-1
CASSQGQGVGGEQYF TRBJ2-7 TRBV4-2
CASSYSTRPSTDTQYF TRBJ2-3 TRBV6-5
CASSEGGPGQGPYEQYF TRBJ2-7 TRBV5-1
CAWSGDRRNTEAFF TRBJ1-1 TRBV30
CASSQRGAGELFF TRBJ2-2 TRBV3-1
CASSEGLASYNEQFF TRBJ2-1 TRBV2
CASSHPPFYEQYF TRBJ2-7 TRBV25-1
CASSLTRVDQPQHF TRBJ1-5 TRBV12-3/TRBV12-4
CASSRETSGRSREQYF TRBJ2-7 TRBV12-3/TRBV12-4
CASSLEATAKNIQYF TRBJ2-4 TRBV7-2
CASSFLRPEYNEQFF TRBJ2-1 TRBV11-2
CASVDWGMNTEAFF TRBJ1-1 TRBV19
CASSQVAGVGQPQHF TRBJ1-5 TRBV7-2
CATSDGQLAKNIQYF TRBJ2-4 TRBV24-1
CASSQARDRRSSYEQYF TRBJ2-7 TRBV14
CASSRNPDYGYTF TRBJ1-2 TRBV7-9
CASNTDRLVETQYF TRBJ2-5 TRBV5-6
CASSLARLAGVSNEQFF TRBJ2-1 TRBV11-2
CASSLAMVGVDGYTF TRBJ1-2 TRBV5-1
CASRQNEKLFF TRBJ1-4 TRBV2
CASSLSGSNEKLFF TRBJ1-4 TRBV7-9
CSARFPGQGYEQYF TRBJ2-7 TRBV20-1
CSARDTSTDTQYF TRBJ2-3 TRBV20-1
CASSLGTSASTDTQYF TRBJ2-3 TRBV12-3/TRBV12-4
CASSQMTGVGEQFF TRBJ2-1 TRBV14
CASRSGTSVYEQYF TRBJ2-7 TRBV19
CASSRALAGTYEQYF TRBJ2-7 TRBV4-3
CASRGLAGGLSSSNSYNEQFF TRBJ2-1 TRBV6-2/TRBV6-3
CASSFLAGGRNEQFF TRBJ2-1 TRBV28
CASAMGQGANYGYTF TRBJ1-2 TRBV5-1
CSARQNVRGETQYF TRBJ2-5 TRBV20-1
CASSIRKNTGELFF TRBJ2-2 TRBV19
CASSGLSSGRSNEQFF TRBJ2-1 TRBV27
CASSLGAGDYYNEQFF TRBJ2-1 TRBV7-2
CASSASPGTGYF TRBJ2-4 TRBV12-3/TRBV12-4
CASSQDLRGPNTGELFF TRBJ2-2 TRBV4-3
CSAREGLSYEQYF TRBJ2-7 TRBV20-1
CASSLEPGFSPLHF TRBJ1-6 TRBV5-6
CASSRLLGGKNTGELFF TRBJ2-2 TRBV7-8
CASSYPDRKNIQYF TRBJ2-4 TRBV5-6
CASSLVGVGGEQFF TRBJ2-1 TRBV5-6
CATSRDRETDTQYF TRBJ2-3 TRBV12-3/TRBV12-4